A single TCR beta chain is shown here with its context. The sample originates from a study of blood T cell repertoires in COVID-19. All recovered Cohort 3 donors got two negative PCRs, got clearance, or saw symptom resolution. The data were produced by immunoSEQ multiplex PCR, yet TCRdb's version contains in-frame clones alone and is incomplete. The sample records a few hundred thousand clones, roughly nine tenths being singletons. The TCR comes from a woman between 25 and 40 years old who had recovered from COVID-19. The specimen sequenced was PBMCs or T cells enriched from blood (not recorded which).

The CDR3 loop reads CASSGEGRNTEAFF. The CDR3 DNA reads as TGTGCCAGCAGCGGTGAAGGGAGGAACACTGAAGCTTTCTTT. The gene calls are TRBV5-4 and TRBJ1-1; unclear D gene. This CDR3 has 14 residues. V was shortened by 4 bases and J by 1 base, with 11 bases between the two germline ends. CDR1 and CDR2 (germline): SGHNT, YYREEE (reference sequence).